Included here is one TCR beta chain sequence, with context. No antigen is known for it. The data are from a study of T cell repertoires in cytomegalovirus infection. Notes on the study in general: Dominant in the ex vivo response were TCR beta clonotypes restricted by HLA-C and specific for CMV. People with CMV and the relevant HLA were identified by cumulative public TCR beta family frequency.

In TCRdb, the reads were re-called with MiXCR into one record per CDR3 protein. The profile shows 55,000 to 85,000 distinct CDR3 sequences, roughly 20% of them singletons. V dropped 1 base and J dropped 3 bases, with 10 bases sitting between them. CDR3 length equals 14 residues. The V gene's germline CDR1 is SGHAT and CDR2 FQNNGV. This specimen was CD8+ T cells from cultured PBMCs, taken from culture after CMV antigen stimulation. The receptor was isolated from a human donor in good health (CMV status not recorded). Some clones in this sample may be carry-over from other donors' samples. The chain carries TRBV11-2 and TRBJ2-7, with D tentatively TRBD2 (5 bases). The CDR3 spells CASSLGAGHYEQYF. In DNA form, the CDR3 reads TGTGCCAGCAGCTTAGGGGCGGGTCACTACGAGCAGTACTTC.